This is a list of T cell receptor beta chains from one sample in a study of Ad26.COV2.S vaccination and SARS-CoV-2 variants. Method: immunoSEQ multiplex PCR; TCRdb's copy keeps in-frame clones and lacks some. The sample gives around 350,000 clones, approximately 84% of which show up once; roughly 3.3% is in the top ten. The sequences come from peripheral blood, collected in a trial of Ad26.COV2.S vaccine versus placebo. Source of these receptors: a person aged 18-65 years who received the Ad26.COV2.S COVID-19 vaccine or a placebo. Each CDR3 is given with its conserved first and last residue. Each record gives: J gene, V gene, CDR3 protein.

>TRBJ1-2|TRBV6-2/TRBV6-3
CASSYAGHGGHGYTF
>TRBJ2-7|TRBV7-8
CASSLAGTEQYF
>TRBJ2-1|TRBV19
CASSISPRGTYNEQFF
>TRBJ2-2|TRBV7-2
CASSLANLAGLGELFF
>TRBJ2-7|TRBV28
CASSYPGEGAYEQYF
>TRBJ2-7|TRBV5-4
CASRTGGGEQYF
>TRBJ1-1|TRBV2
CASSETGATEAFF
>TRBJ2-3|TRBV5-1
CASSSGTITDTQYF
>TRBJ2-2|TRBV27
CASSLSPNTGELFF
>TRBJ1-2|TRBV5-6
CASSLDSHGYTF
>TRBJ2-5|TRBV5-1
CASSLGQETQYF
>TRBJ2-1|TRBV4-3
CASSQGTGGVYNEQFF
>TRBJ2-1|TRBV6-2/TRBV6-3
CASSYRRYNEQFF
>TRBJ2-1|TRBV3-1/TRBV3-2
CASSLPGLAGDEQFF
>TRBJ2-5|TRBV11-2
CASTRTGWQTQYF